The source of this T cell receptor beta chain is a study of post-analysis software for immune sequencing data. Study background: The study covered relapsing-remitting, secondary progressive and progressive-relapsing courses of multiple sclerosis.

As concerns this clonotype: Its specificity is not known.

The study, taken as a whole, reports: By F measure, strong co-clustering occurred among samples prepared in the same batch. Diversity measured as normalized Chao1 was significantly lower in multiple sclerosis patients than in controls. A handful of TRBV segments were more frequent in patients than controls; TRBV5-6, TRBV5-1 and TRBV20-1 belonged to this group.

CDR3 length: 16 residues. V shed 1 base and J shed 0 bases, with 10 bases lying between them. Included in the TCR beta cDNA libraries were unique molecular identifiers. Roughly 450,000 cDNA molecules came from approximately 1 to 10 million T cells. TCRdb re-derived calls from the PCR reads in MiXCR, one entry per CDR3 protein. The sample yields fewer than 900,000 distinct CDR3 sequences, 40% to 55% seen once. The clonotype originates from a girl aged 5-17 years with multiple sclerosis. Source material: blood. V is TRBV12-3 or TRBV12-4 and J is TRBJ2-1; D gene unclear. The CDR3 sequence: CASSLGPTRSYNEQFF. In DNA, the CDR3 is TGTGCCAGCAGTTTAGGGCCCACCCGCTCCTACAATGAGCAGTTCTTC.